A single sample gave rise to the 31 T cell receptor beta chains below, sequenced in a study of shared clonotypes between healthy human individuals. This table comes from immunoSEQ multiplex PCR, and its TCRdb copy is limited to in-frame clones, with some not included. The profile shows 1.4 million to 1.5 million clones, roughly 96% of them singletons. The source material was naive CD4+ T cells sorted from blood. The subset here: CD45RA+ positively selected. The receptors stem from a man aged 25-45 years in good health.

This rearrangement joins TRBV10-3 to TRBJ1-1, with TRBD1 matching over 7 bases. CDR1 and CDR2 (germline): ENHRY, SYGVKD. With 4 bases clipped from V and 1 base from J, the junction kept 6 bases outside the gene matches. There are 15 residues in the CDR3. For the CDR3, the DNA is TGTGCCATCAGTGCACAGGGGAGAGCGAACACTGAAGCTTTCTTT. Protein sequence: CAISAQGRANTEAFF.

The chain recombines TRBV29-1 with TRBJ2-7; maybe TRBD2 (5 bases). CDR3 size: 11 residues. Looked up from germline, CDR1 is SQVTM and CDR2 is ANQGSEA. V was clipped by 5 bases and J by 5 bases, with 10 bases between them. The CDR3 spells CSVTRGDEQYF. The DNA for the CDR3 is TGCAGCGTTACTCGGGGTGACGAGCAGTACTTC.

The chain links TRBV7-2 to TRBJ2-2, with TRBD2 matching over 8 bases. The germline CDR1 and CDR2 sequences are SGHTA and FQGNSA. J gave up 4 bases and V 6 bases, and 10 bases lay outside the gene matches. This CDR3 has 16 residues. The CDR3 bases are TGTGCCAGCAGAAAGGGTAGCGGGACGGGCACCGGGGAGCTGTTTTTT. This gives the protein CASRKGSGTGTGELFF.

The CDR3 coding sequence is TGCAGCGCAACTACCCAGTCAGGGACTGAAGCTTTCTTT. It encodes CSATTQSGTEAFF. V and J are TRBV29-1 and TRBJ1-1, with D possibly being TRBD1 (5 bases). Germline-derived CDR1 and CDR2 are SQVTM and ANQGSEA. CDR3 length equals 13 residues. Trimming removed 7 bases from V and 5 bases from J, with 17 bases in between.

The V and J genes are TRBV6-5 and TRBJ2-7, with TRBD2 matching 8 bases. The V and J ends lost 5 bases and 0 bases, in that order; junction bases with no gene match: 6. Looked up from germline, CDR1 is MNHEY and CDR2 is SVGAGI. This CDR3 is 15 amino acids long. The CDR3 coding sequence is TGTGCCAGCAGTACAAGCGGGGGAGGCTCCTACGAGCAGTACTTC. It encodes CASSTSGGGSYEQYF.

The CDR3 sequence: CASNLRVSYNEQFF. The DNA for the CDR3 is TGTGCCAGCAACCTCCGGGTCTCCTACAATGAGCAGTTCTTC. The rearrangement joins TRBV6-1 to TRBJ2-1; the D is unclear. Per germline, CDR1 MNHNS and CDR2 SASEGT. The CDR3 has 14 residues. V lost 7 bases, J lost 0 bases, and 10 bases lay in between.

This chain connects TRBV5-4 to TRBJ2-7; D tentatively reads TRBD1 or TRBD2 (5 bases each). This CDR3 region has 14 residues. CDR1 and CDR2 (germline): SGHNT, YYREEE (reference sequence). Trimming pared 3 bases from V and 2 bases from J, leaving 12 bases between. Here the CDR3 DNA reads TGTGCCAGCAGCTCCCGGGACGGAACCTACGAGCAGTACTTC. Translating it yields CASSSRDGTYEQYF.

The J gene is TRBJ1-3, the V gene TRBV7-2; D is unclear. V shed 2 bases and J shed 1 base, with 6 bases lying between them. The CDR3 runs to 14 residues. Looked up from germline, CDR1 is SGHTA and CDR2 is FQGNSA. The CDR3 DNA reads as TGTGCCAGCAGCTTAATGGATTCTGGAAACACCATATATTTT. Translated: CASSLMDSGNTIYF.

Concerning this clone itself: Other DNA sequences within the sample encode an identical CDR3. The chain carries TRBV28 and TRBJ2-3; D is uncertain. V shed 3 bases and J shed 3 bases, with 4 bases lying between them. The CDR3 is made up of 12 amino acids. Looked up from germline, CDR1 is MDHEN and CDR2 is SYDVKM. CDR3 sequence reads: CASSLITDTQYF. In DNA form, the CDR3 reads TGTGCCAGCAGTTTGATAACAGATACGCAGTATTTT.

This sequence joins TRBV5-1 and TRBJ2-4, with D maybe TRBD2 (5 bases). The CDR3 is 13 amino acids. Germline CDR1 reads SGHRS; CDR2 reads YFSETQ. V was clipped by 3 bases and J by 9 bases, with 13 bases between them. The CDR3 nucleotides are TGCGCCAGCAGCTCCGACGGGGAGAGCATTCAGTACTTC. Translation gives CASSSDGESIQYF.

V gene TRBV15 combines with J gene TRBJ2-1; D might be TRBD2 (5 bases). CDR3 length: 13 amino acids. V was pared by 0 bases and J by 9 bases, with 9 bases between. The germline gives CDR1 LNHNV, CDR2 YYDKDF (reference sequence). CDR3 loop: CATSRDEGREQFF. CDR3 bases: TGTGCCACCAGCAGAGATGAGGGTCGTGAGCAGTTCTTC.

The chain couples TRBV21-1 to TRBJ2-2; the table gives TRBD2 as D, unverified against the DNA. TRBV21-1 is annotated as a pseudogene. This CDR3 region has 13 residues. The CDR3 region is CARLAPNTGELFF. As DNA, the CDR3 is TGTGCCAGGCTAGCGCCAAACACCGGGGAGCTGTTTTTT.

This clone has just a few counts. V is TRBV2 and J is TRBJ1-2; possible D gene TRBD1, 6 bases. The CDR3 runs 13 residues. The V gene's germline CDR1 is SNHLY and CDR2 FYNNEI. V lost 7 bases and J lost 8, with 17 bases in between. The CDR3 DNA reads as TGTGCCAGCATAACGGGGGCGGGTCGGGGCTACACCTTC. Protein: CASITGAGRGYTF. Full variable domain (missing parts from reference TRBV2 and TRBJ1-2): EPEVTQTPSHQVTQMGQEVILRCVPISNHLYFYWYRQILGQKVEFLVSFYNNEISEKSEIFDDQFSVERPDGSNFTLKIRSTKLEDSAMYFCASITGAGRGYTFGSGTRLTVV.

This chain links TRBV7-6 with TRBJ2-3, with 9 positions matching TRBD1. Germline values: CDR1 SGHVS, CDR2 FNYEAQ. The CDR3 has 19 residues. J gave up 1 base and V 5 bases, and 16 bases lay outside the gene matches. CDR3 amino acids: CASSPWGQGEPFGTDTQYF. The CDR3 bases are TGTGCCAGCAGCCCATGGGGACAGGGTGAACCATTTGGCACAGATACGCAGTATTTT.

This chain joins TRBV11-2 and TRBJ2-2; D is perhaps TRBD2 (5 bases). Germline CDR1 reads SGHAT; CDR2 reads FQNNGV. The CDR3 sequence is 14 residues long. Trimming cost V 1 base and J 6 bases, with 9 bases left between them. CDR3 in DNA: TGTGCCAGCAGCTTAGGGATCGGGGCCGGGGAGCTGTTTTTT. Its protein product is CASSLGIGAGELFF.

V gene TRBV5-6 combines with J gene TRBJ2-7; tentative D call: TRBD1 (6 bases). Between the trimmed V and J ends, which lost 2 bases and 4 bases, there was a span of 13 bases. The CDR3 extends over 14 amino acids. Germline CDR1 reads SGHDT; CDR2 reads YYEEEE. In DNA form, the CDR3 reads TGTGCCAGCAGCTTACCATTCACAGGGTACGAGCAGTACTTC. Its translation is CASSLPFTGYEQYF.

This rearrangement joins TRBV6-1 to TRBJ2-7, with 9 bases that match TRBD1. Unmatched junction bases numbered 13, after V lost 4 bases and J lost 6 bases. This CDR3 region has 16 residues. The V gene's germline CDR1 is MNHNS and CDR2 SASEGT. This chain's CDR3 is CASSALPGQGFIEQYF. As DNA, the CDR3 is TGTGCCAGCAGTGCCCTGCCGGGACAGGGTTTTATCGAGCAGTACTTC.

The chain employs TRBV18 and TRBJ1-1, with 10 nucleotides matching TRBD1. Germline V CDR1 and CDR2: KGHSH, LQKENI. This CDR3 spans 17 amino acids. Trimming at V came to 3 bases and at J to 3 bases, leaving 10 bases not matched to a gene. CDR3 DNA: TGTGCCAGCTCACCTCTGGGACAGGGGATTCTTGACACTGAAGCTTTCTTT. This gives the protein CASSPLGQGILDTEAFF.

This sequence joins TRBV7-2 and TRBJ1-4, with 9 positions matching TRBD1. CDR3 length: 18 amino acids. The germline CDR1 and CDR2 sequences are SGHTA and FQGNSA. With V trimmed by 2 bases and J by 0 bases, 7 bases remained unmatched. As DNA, the CDR3 is TGTGCCAGCAGCTTAAGCCCGGGACAGGGAACAACTAATGAAAAACTGTTTTTT. Its translation: CASSLSPGQGTTNEKLFF.

This clone is a singleton in its sample. The chain recombines TRBV18 with TRBJ2-3, with a tentative D call TRBD2 (5 bases). Germline V gene data show CDR1 as KGHSH and CDR2 as LQKENI. This CDR3 contains 15 residues. V lost 3 bases to trimming and J lost 5 bases, with 15 bases between them. CDR3 DNA sequence: TGTGCCAGCTCACCCCCCCAAAGACGGGGAGATACGCAGTATTTT. The encoded protein is CASSPPQRRGDTQYF.

This chain uses TRBV5-4 with TRBJ1-1; 7 bases match TRBD1. This CDR3 has 15 amino acids. The junction had 6 bases not matched to a gene; V was cut back by 4 bases and J by 0 bases. The germline CDR1 and CDR2 sequences are SGHNT and YYREEE (reference sequence). In DNA, the CDR3 is TGTGCCAGCAGCGGCGGGGGACAGATGAACACTGAAGCTTTCTTT. Encoded protein: CASSGGGQMNTEAFF.

V and J are TRBV27 and TRBJ1-4; D might be TRBD1 (6 bases). The CDR3 extends over 17 amino acids. V lost 4 bases to trimming and J lost 3 bases, with 18 bases between them. Per germline, CDR1 MNHEY and CDR2 SMNVEV (reference sequence). The CDR3 here is CASSYGRRGVANEKLFF. As DNA, the CDR3 is TGTGCCAGCAGTTATGGACGCAGGGGAGTTGCTAATGAAAAACTGTTTTTT.

V usage is TRBV6-5 and J usage is TRBJ1-1; 8 bases fit TRBD1. V lost 10 bases and J lost 5; bases outside the gene matches: 9. The CDR3 runs to 13 residues. Germline values: CDR1 MNHEY, CDR2 SVGAGI. The CDR3 sequence is CAISSGGRTEAFF. The CDR3 DNA sequence: TGTGCCATCTCTTCAGGGGGCCGGACTGAAGCTTTCTTT.

CDR3 protein: CASSPPTGELFF. The CDR3 nucleotides read TGTGCCAGCAGCCCCCCTACCGGGGAGCTGTTTTTT. The chain combines TRBV5-6 with TRBJ2-2; D is unresolved. V lost 4 bases and J lost 5, with 6 bases in between. Germline CDR1 SGHDT, CDR2 YYEEEE. The CDR3 has 12 amino acids.

This clone has a handful of counts. This chain connects TRBV2 to TRBJ1-1, with TRBD1 matching 10 bases. From germline, CDR1 is SNHLY and CDR2 FYNNEI. Germline trimming cut 6 bases from V and 11 bases from J; bases unmatched to any gene: 9. The CDR3 loop spans 13 amino acids. CDR3: CASRAGTGDWAFF. Here the CDR3 DNA reads TGTGCCAGCAGAGCCGGGACAGGGGATTGGGCTTTCTTT.

This chain uses TRBV19 with TRBJ2-5; no firm D call. Trimming pared 6 bases from V and 4 bases from J, leaving 6 bases between. The CDR3 sequence is 11 residues long. CDR1 and CDR2 from the germline V gene are LNHDA and SQIVND (reference sequence). The CDR3 sequence is CASSFGETQYF. The CDR3 DNA follows: TGTGCCAGTAGCTTCGGAGAGACCCAGTACTTC.

This sequence joins TRBV5-4 and TRBJ2-1; 11 bases line up with TRBD2. The J segment lost 3 bases and the V segment lost 1 base, leaving 9 bases of the junction unmatched. From germline, CDR1 is SGHNT and CDR2 YYREEE (reference sequence). This CDR3 contains 18 residues. CDR3 residues: CASSLSMASGRIYNEQFF. In nucleotides, the CDR3 is TGTGCCAGCAGCTTGAGTATGGCTAGCGGGAGGATCTACAATGAGCAGTTCTTC.

This clone was counted once. CDR3: CASSPQQGSSEKLFF. CDR3 sequence (DNA): TGTGCCAGCTCACCCCAACAGGGATCATCCGAAAAACTGTTTTTT. The gene calls are TRBV18 and TRBJ1-4; a possible D gene is TRBD1 (6 bases). The CDR3 sequence is 15 residues long. V was clipped by 3 bases and J by 8 bases, with 16 bases between them. In germline, CDR1 is KGHSH, CDR2 LQKENI.

The gene calls are TRBV5-1 and TRBJ1-1; TRBD1 agrees at 10 bases. Trimming took 4 bases from V and 6 from J; bases not matched to a gene: 9. Germline lookup yields CDR1 SGHRS and CDR2 YFSETQ. CDR3 length: 15 amino acids. CDR3 sequence: CASSASSGTGAEAFF. CDR3 nucleotides: TGCGCCAGCAGCGCTTCTTCTGGGACAGGGGCTGAAGCTTTCTTT.

V usage is TRBV27 and J usage is TRBJ2-7, with a tentative D call TRBD1 (6 bases). V lost 6 bases and J 3 bases, leaving 15 bases between the germline ends. CDR3 length: 14 residues. Germline CDR1 and CDR2: MNHEY and SMNVEV (reference sequence). The CDR3 DNA sequence: TGTGCCAGCAGAGGGACACGGAGTAACTACGAGCAGTACTTC. This codes for CASRGTRSNYEQYF.

In its sample, this clone was seen a few times. This sample also contains other DNA sequences that code for the same CDR3. The chain joins TRBV5-4 to TRBJ2-3; a weak D match, TRBD2 (6 bases). Deletions cut 3 bases from V and 0 bases from J, with 11 bases between. Germline V gives CDR1 SGHNT, CDR2 YYREEE (reference sequence). The CDR3 totals 15 residues. CDR3: CASSSRSGSTDTQYF. DNA of the CDR3: TGTGCCAGCAGCTCTAGGAGCGGGAGCACAGATACGCAGTATTTT.